The TCR beta chain under discussion was sequenced for a study of blood T cell repertoires in COVID-19. Whole-study context: Samples taken during acute and convalescent COVID-19 were collected in the United States, Italy and Spain. The analysed material was cDNA or gDNA that came from T cells, B-cell-depleted T cells, or PBMCs.

Seattle patients were enrolled during active infection and followed longitudinally. Under the authors' procedure: Reference gene primer amplification gave estimated nucleated cell counts. Assay used: immunoSEQ multiplex PCR; TCRdb lists only in-frame clones, some missing. D and trimming were read from the DNA, whereas the V and J calls and clone size are those reported in that table. Seen here are some 500,000 clones, approximately 91% observed once, and the top ten hold around 7.8%. The sequence was collected from a woman between 50 and 59 years old with COVID-19, enrolled during active disease. Sequencing was performed on peripheral blood.

CDR3 nucleotides: TGTGCCAGCATCCGCGCCGGGGTTAACTATGGCTACACCTTC. The encoded protein is CASIRAGVNYGYTF. J is TRBJ1-2 and V is TRBV7-9; D gene ambiguous. V lost 7 bases and J lost 1, with 13 bases in between. The CDR3 runs to 14 residues. Germline V lookup: CDR1 SEHNR, CDR2 FQNEAQ (reference sequence).